This TCR beta chain comes out of a study of blood T cells in healthy people across ages. Study results and limitations: PBMC samples, being unsorted, prevented any conclusive comparison of naive and antigen-experienced cells. With naive T cell percentage, TCR beta diversity showed a strong correlation.

Together with a sample-barcoded 5' primer, a J-beta primer mix was included in a second PCR lasting about 7 to 12 cycles. TCRdb ran MiXCR on the 5' RACE reads and lists one entry per CDR3 protein. The table lists 870,000 or so distinct CDR3 sequences, 29% of them singletons. A remark on this clonotype: Its target is unknown.

The source is a woman at least 80 years old in good health. The sample taken for sequencing was blood.

The CDR3 DNA follows: TGTGCCAGCAGTTACGTACAGGGAAGCTATGGCTACACCTTC. Translated: CASSYVQGSYGYTF. The V and J genes are TRBV6-6 and TRBJ1-2, with a tentative D call TRBD1 (6 bases). This CDR3 has 14 residues. The ends were cut back, 2 bases at V and 4 bases at J, with 11 bases in the middle. The germline V gene has CDR1 MNHNY and CDR2 SVGAGI (reference sequence).